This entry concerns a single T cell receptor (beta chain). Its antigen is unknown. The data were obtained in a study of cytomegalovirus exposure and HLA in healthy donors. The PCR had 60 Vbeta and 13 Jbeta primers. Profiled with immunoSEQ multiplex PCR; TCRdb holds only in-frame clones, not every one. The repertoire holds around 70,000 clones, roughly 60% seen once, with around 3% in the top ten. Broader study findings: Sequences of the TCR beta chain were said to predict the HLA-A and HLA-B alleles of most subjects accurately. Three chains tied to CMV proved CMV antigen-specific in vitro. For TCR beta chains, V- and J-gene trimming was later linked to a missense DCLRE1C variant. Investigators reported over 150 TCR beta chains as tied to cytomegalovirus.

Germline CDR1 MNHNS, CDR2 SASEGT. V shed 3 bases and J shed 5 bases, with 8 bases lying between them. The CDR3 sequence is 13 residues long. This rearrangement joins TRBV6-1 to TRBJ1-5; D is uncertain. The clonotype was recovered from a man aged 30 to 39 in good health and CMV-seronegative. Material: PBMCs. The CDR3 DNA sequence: TGTGCCAGCAGTGACTGGGCCTATCAGCCCCAGCATTTT. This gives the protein CASSDWAYQPQHF.